One and the same sample provided the 20 T cell receptor beta chains below, sequenced in a study of regulatory T cells in long-lasting Graves disease. Time point denoted: persistent/refractory GD, antithyroid drugs over 5 years with positive TRAb. RNA extracted from PBMCs served as the sequencing template. Assembly of TCR beta libraries relied on iRepertoire HTBI primers together with Arm-PCR of CDR3 regions. In TCRdb, the multiplex PCR reads were re-called with MiXCR into one record per CDR3 protein. The sample has 350,000 to 500,000 distinct CDR3 sequences; around a fifth are singletons. Material: peripheral blood mononuclear cells (PBMCs), obtained when the disease was refractory, from a patient treated with antithyroid drugs. The receptors were gathered from a female donor with Graves disease.

This clonotype was seen only a few times. The gene calls are TRBV10-3 and TRBJ2-2; D is possibly TRBD2 (5 bases). V was clipped by 4 bases and J by 6 bases, with 15 bases between them. CDR1 is ENHRY and CDR2 is SYGVKD in the germline V gene. The CDR3 extends over 15 amino acids. The CDR3 sequence is CAISVVGAAPGELFF. The CDR3 DNA reads as TGTGCCATCAGTGTTGTGGGAGCGGCCCCCGGGGAGCTGTTTTTT.

This clonotype was observed a few times. The conserved closing phenylalanine or tryptophan is absent in this CDR3, likely reflecting a read error. J is TRBJ2-7 and V is TRBV11-1; 12 positions match TRBD1. The CDR3 is made up of 18 amino acids. Looked up from germline, CDR1 is SGHAT and CDR2 is FQDESV (reference sequence). After removal of 5 bases from V and 1 base from J, the junction contained 12 bases not matched to a gene. The CDR3 sequence is CASSLIPGQGAGSYEQYL. CDR3 nucleotide sequence: TGTGCCAGCAGCCTGATACCGGGACAGGGGGCTGGGTCCTACGAGCAGTACCTC.

The chain links TRBV30 to TRBJ1-1; D is possibly TRBD1 (5 bases). Germline CDR1 and CDR2: GTSNPN and SVGIG (reference sequence). Trimming left V 0 bases short and J 6 bases short, with 14 bases between. The CDR3 extends over 14 amino acids. The CDR3 region has the DNA TGTGCCTGGAGTGTACTGGGTAGGGACGCTGAAGCTTTCTTT. It is translated as CAWSVLGRDAEAFF.

The chain links TRBV7-3 to TRBJ2-1, with 7 positions matching TRBD2. The CDR3 covers 16 residues. Germline CDR1 reads SGHTA; CDR2 reads FQGTGA. Unmatched junction bases numbered 5, after V lost 1 base and J lost 2 bases. For the CDR3, the DNA is TGTGCCAGCAGCTTAAGCCCCAGCGGGGCCTACAATGAGCAGTTCTTC. The encoded protein is CASSLSPSGAYNEQFF.

This clonotype was counted a few times. The genes are TRBV30 and TRBJ2-2, with D maybe TRBD2 (6 bases). V lost 7 bases to trimming and J lost 4 bases, with 16 bases between them. The CDR3 extends over 14 amino acids. Germline CDR1 and CDR2: GTSNPN and SVGIG (reference sequence). The DNA for the CDR3 is TGTGCCTATCGGGGAGGACCACTCACCGGGGAGCTGTTTTTT. Encoded protein: CAYRGGPLTGELFF.

The table lists this clonotype with a few counts. One base away lies a much larger clone, so this may be a sequencing read error. The CDR3 loop reads CTTQGRREAFF. The CDR3 coding sequence is TGTACCACCCAGGGTCGGCGAGAAGCTTTCTTT. V and J are TRBV19 and TRBJ1-1; D possibly corresponds to TRBD1 (5 bases). In germline, CDR1 is LNHDA, CDR2 SQIVND (reference sequence). CDR3 length: 11 amino acids.

The rearrangement uses TRBV6-9 and TRBJ2-7; no reliable D call. Trimming removed 3 bases at V and 4 bases at J, with 13 bases between. The CDR3 covers 14 residues. Germline CDR1 MNHGY, CDR2 SVAAGI. The CDR3 protein is CASSYSAAGYEQYF. The CDR3 DNA follows: TGTGCCAGCAGTTACTCCGCGGCTGGATACGAGCAGTACTTC.

This clonotype occurred many times. V is TRBV6-1 and J is TRBJ2-7; 12 bases match TRBD1. J lost 4 bases, V lost 6 bases, and 7 bases had no gene match. This CDR3 is built from 15 residues. Per germline, CDR1 MNHNS and CDR2 SASEGT. CDR3 sequence: CASRAGTGGLYEQYF. The CDR3 DNA sequence: TGTGCCAGCAGGGCCGGGACAGGGGGCTTGTACGAGCAGTACTTC.

The chain combines TRBV6-1 with TRBJ2-4; 8 bases match TRBD1. Germline CDR1 and CDR2: MNHNS and SASEGT. With 9 bases clipped from V and 3 bases from J, the junction kept 7 bases outside the gene matches. This CDR3 contains 14 residues. CDR3 residues: CASRQGFDKNIQYF. The CDR3 nucleotides read TGTGCCAGTAGACAGGGGTTTGACAAAAACATTCAGTACTTC.

The chain recombines TRBV7-2 with TRBJ2-2; TRBD2 matches at 7 bases. The CDR3 covers 14 residues. The V gene end was trimmed by 3 bases and the J gene end by 6 bases; junction bases not matched to a gene: 4. From germline, CDR1 is SGHTA and CDR2 FQGNSA. The CDR3 region is CASSFPGRAGELFF. The DNA of the CDR3 is TGTGCCAGCAGCTTCCCAGGGAGGGCCGGGGAGCTGTTTTTT.

This clonotype was observed many times. V is TRBV20-1 and J is TRBJ2-2; 10 bases map to TRBD2. Trimming cost V 0 bases and J 2 bases; bases outside gene matches: 0. Germline loops: CDR1 DFQATT, CDR2 SNEGSKA (reference sequence). CDR3 size: 15 residues. DNA for the CDR3: TGCAGTGCTAGAGAACTAGCGGGAAACACCGGGGAGCTGTTTTTT. Translated, it gives CSARELAGNTGELFF.

The rearrangement links TRBV5-4 to TRBJ1-2; possibly TRBD1 for D (5 bases). The CDR3 covers 14 residues. Germline loops: CDR1 SGHNT, CDR2 YYREEE (reference sequence). The germline V and J ends were trimmed by 3 bases and 6 bases, with 15 bases remaining between them. The CDR3: CASSSSRDGHGYTF. The CDR3 bases are TGTGCCAGCAGCTCATCCCGGGACGGACATGGCTACACCTTC.

V and J are TRBV7-2 and TRBJ2-3; D gene uncertain. The CDR3 has 14 amino acids. V was clipped by 4 bases and J by 3 bases, with 11 bases between them. Germline CDR1 is SGHTA and CDR2 is FQGNSA. In DNA, the CDR3 is TGTGCCAGCAGCTCGCTGGGATCTACAGATACGCAGTATTTT. Protein product: CASSSLGSTDTQYF.

The rearrangement links TRBV5-1 to TRBJ1-4, with D uncertain. Trimming left V 5 bases short and J 6 bases short, with 17 bases between. Germline lookup yields CDR1 SGHRS and CDR2 YFSETQ. CDR3 size: 15 residues. The CDR3 sequence: CASREGPGKYEKLFF. CDR3 nucleotide sequence: TGCGCCAGCAGGGAGGGTCCGGGGAAATATGAAAAACTGTTTTTT.

This clonotype has only a few counts. This chain joins TRBV20-1 and TRBJ2-7; 10 bases map to TRBD2. V shed 2 bases and J 0 bases; nucleotides not matched to a gene: 7. This CDR3 has 16 amino acids. Germline CDR1 DFQATT, CDR2 SNEGSKA (reference sequence). CDR3 sequence reads: CSARPGLAESSYEQYF. The DNA for the CDR3 is TGCAGTGCTAGACCTGGACTAGCGGAAAGCTCCTACGAGCAGTACTTC.

V gene TRBV7-9 combines with J gene TRBJ1-1; D gene unclear. Germline CDR1 reads SEHNR; CDR2 reads FQNEAQ (reference sequence). This CDR3 region has 14 residues. The V end lost 1 base, the J end lost 4 bases, and 10 bases lay between the germline ends. The CDR3 region has the DNA TGTGCCAGCAGCTTAGAACAAAAGTCCACTGAAGCTTTCTTT. Protein: CASSLEQKSTEAFF.

This clonotype was seen repeatedly, ten times or more. V gene TRBV11-1 combines with J gene TRBJ1-1; no clear D gene. V was pared by 5 bases and J by 0 bases, with 7 bases between. The CDR3 consists of 13 residues. Germline V CDR1 and CDR2: SGHAT, FQDESV (reference sequence). CDR3 DNA: TGTGCCAGCAGCCCTTTCTTGAACACTGAAGCTTTCTTT. Translating it yields CASSPFLNTEAFF. Full variable domain (missing parts from reference TRBV11-1 and TRBJ1-1): EAEVAQSPRYKITEKSQAVAFWCDPISGHATLYWYRQILGQGPELLVQFQDESVVDDSQLPKDRFSAERLKGVDSTLKIQPAELGDSAMYLCASSPFLNTEAFFGQGTRLTVV.

The chain has TRBV5-1 and TRBJ1-6, with no clear D. Between the trimmed V and J ends, which lost 4 bases and 2 bases, there was a span of 13 bases. Germline V gives CDR1 SGHRS, CDR2 YFSETQ. The CDR3 covers 16 residues. The CDR3 DNA reads as TGCGCCAGCAGCCCCGGAGGCCGCACCTATAATTCACCCCTCCACTTT. Translated: CASSPGGRTYNSPLHF.

The CDR3 loop reads CGSRGRSSYNEQFF. The CDR3, as DNA: TGCGGCTCCAGAGGGCGAAGCTCCTACAATGAGCAGTTCTTC. The genes are TRBV20-1 and TRBJ2-1; D perhaps matches TRBD2 (5 bases). This CDR3 is built from 14 residues. Germline loops: CDR1 DFQATT, CDR2 SNEGSKA (reference sequence).

This clonotype was seen more than once but under ten times. The J gene is TRBJ2-7, the V gene TRBV7-9; the match to TRBD2 covers 7 bases. The CDR3 sequence is 14 residues long. Germline assignment: CDR1 SEHNR and CDR2 FQNEAQ (reference sequence). J was trimmed by 2 bases and V by 0 bases; bases with no gene match: 1. CDR3 DNA: TGTGCCAGCAGCTTAGCGCTAGCGGCCTACGAGCAGTACTTC. Amino acid sequence: CASSLALAAYEQYF.